These 25 T cell receptor beta chains were all obtained from the same sample, sequenced in a study of T-cell reconstitution after alpha-beta-depleted transplantation in children. The TCRbeta library incorporated unique molecular identifiers. MiXCR was run by TCRdb on the PCR reads, yielding one entry per CDR3 protein. The data hold around 490,000 distinct CDR3 sequences, with 10% to 12% observed a single time. The sample was PBMCs, mostly from graft donor cells, taken 180 days after TCRalphabeta/CD19-depleted stem cell transplant. These receptors all stem from a female patient aged 2-9 years who had a stem cell transplant for aplastic anemia, so the T cells may come from the graft donor.

The chain couples TRBV7-6 to TRBJ2-3; unclear D gene. Germline V gives CDR1 SGHVS, CDR2 FNYEAQ. Deletions cut 2 bases from V and 2 bases from J, with 8 bases between. CDR3 length: 14 amino acids. The CDR3 bases are TGTGCCAGCAGCTTAAACCACCACACAGATACGCAGTATTTT. This codes for CASSLNHHTDTQYF.

This clonotype was observed a few times. The chain has TRBV6-2 or TRBV6-3 and TRBJ2-3; the D call may be TRBD1 or TRBD2 (5 bases each). V gave up 0 bases and J gave up 5 bases, with 9 bases separating them. The CDR3 has 14 residues. Germline loops: CDR1 MNHEY, CDR2 SVGEGT. The CDR3 nucleotides are TGTGCCAGCAGTTACTCGGGGGTCCGAGATACGCAGTATTTT. The encoded protein is CASSYSGVRDTQYF.

The chain uses TRBV6-1 and TRBJ1-5; D not certain. The germline V and J ends were trimmed by 0 bases and 0 bases, with 6 bases remaining between them. The CDR3 loop spans 15 amino acids. CDR1 and CDR2 (germline): MNHNS, SASEGT. This chain's CDR3 is CASSEAGYSNQPQHF. The CDR3 DNA reads TGTGCCAGCAGTGAAGCGGGATATAGCAATCAGCCCCAGCATTTT.

With regard to this clonotype: Being one base from a much bigger clone, this may be a read error. This chain links TRBV18 with TRBJ1-3; TRBD1 matches 7 bases. CDR3 size: 14 residues. Germline CDR1 reads KGHSH; CDR2 reads LQKENI. For the CDR3, the DNA is TGTGCCCGCTCATCAACAGGGGCTGGAAACACCATATATTTT. Protein: CARSSTGAGNTIYF.

The table lists this clonotype with a few counts. The rearrangement uses TRBV12-3 or TRBV12-4 and TRBJ2-2; 8 nucleotides align to TRBD2. The CDR3 loop spans 17 amino acids. V lost 2 bases and J lost 4; bases outside the gene matches: 9. CDR3 amino acids: CASSLIFTGGGTGELFF. The CDR3 bases are TGTGCCAGCAGTTTAATCTTTACGGGAGGGGGCACCGGGGAGCTGTTTTTT.

This clonotype was observed a handful of times. This chain links TRBV7-2 with TRBJ2-7; the D gene is possibly TRBD1 (6 bases). The CDR3 totals 15 residues. V was pared by 6 bases and J by 3 bases, with 18 bases between. In germline, CDR1 is SGHTA, CDR2 FQGNSA. The CDR3 reads CASSSGAGPGYEQYV. The CDR3 DNA sequence: TGTGCCAGCAGTTCAGGGGCCGGCCCCGGCTACGAGCAGTACGTC.

The sample holds a few counts of this clonotype. This chain connects TRBV20-1 to TRBJ2-5; 9 bases agree with TRBD2. Per the germline V gene, CDR1 is DFQATT and CDR2 is SNEGSKA (reference sequence). With 3 bases clipped from V and 4 bases from J, the junction kept 6 bases outside the gene matches. This CDR3 is built from 14 residues. The DNA of the CDR3 is TGCAGTGCTAGTCGCCTAGCGGGAACAGAGACCCAGTACTTC. This gives the protein CSASRLAGTETQYF.

This chain joins TRBV20-1 and TRBJ1-5; weak D call: TRBD1 (5 bases). V was trimmed by 7 bases and J by 4 bases, leaving 11 bases between them. The CDR3 is made up of 12 amino acids. Germline CDR1 is DFQATT and CDR2 is SNEGSKA (reference sequence). This chain's CDR3 is CSVWGTNQPQHF. In DNA, the CDR3 is TGCAGTGTATGGGGGACTAATCAGCCCCAGCATTTT.

This clonotype was found a few times. The V gene is TRBV28, the J gene TRBJ2-2; 10 bases are a match to TRBD2. The trim removed 4 bases at V and 0 bases at J, leaving 8 bases unmatched. CDR1 and CDR2 (germline): MDHEN, SYDVKM. The length of the CDR3 is 18 residues. The DNA of the CDR3 is TGTGCCAGCAGTTACCCGGGGCTAGCGGGAGCGAACACCGGGGAGCTGTTTTTT. Its translation is CASSYPGLAGANTGELFF.

This clonotype was seen repeatedly, ten times or more. The chain has TRBV29-1 and TRBJ2-2; 7 nucleotides agree with TRBD2. The junction had 11 bases not matched to a gene; V was cut back by 4 bases and J by 0 bases. Germline lookup yields CDR1 SQVTM and CDR2 ANQGSEA. This CDR3 spans 17 amino acids. CDR3 loop: CSVGRAGSPANTGELFF. DNA for the CDR3: TGCAGCGTTGGGCGAGCGGGGAGCCCCGCGAACACCGGGGAGCTGTTTTTT.

This clonotype was seen only a few times. The V call is TRBV20-1, the J call TRBJ2-5; no clear D. Germline V gives CDR1 DFQATT, CDR2 SNEGSKA (reference sequence). V lost 3 bases and J 4 bases, leaving 12 bases between the germline ends. This CDR3 comprises 13 residues. The CDR3 is CSASASSTETQYF. The CDR3 DNA reads as TGCAGTGCTAGTGCCAGCTCCACAGAGACCCAGTACTTC.

This clonotype has more than one count but fewer than ten. This chain uses TRBV15 with TRBJ2-2; 7 bases match TRBD1. The CDR3 has 14 residues. Germline CDR1 and CDR2: LNHNV and YYDKDF (reference sequence). V gave up 0 bases and J gave up 6 bases; unmatched junction bases: 1. CDR3 in DNA: TGTGCCACCAGCAGAGATCAGGGGGCCGGGGAGCTGTTTTTT. Translating it yields CATSRDQGAGELFF.

This clonotype was observed a handful of times. The rearrangement uses TRBV19 and TRBJ1-4; D gene unclear. The CDR3 spans 15 residues. Germline CDR1 and CDR2: LNHDA and SQIVND (reference sequence). Trimming pared 7 bases from V and 4 bases from J, leaving 16 bases between. The CDR3 DNA follows: TGTGCCAGTACCCCTCCCGGAGTATATAATGAAAAACTGTTTTTT. This encodes CASTPPGVYNEKLFF.

A few counts support this clonotype. V and J are TRBV15 and TRBJ2-7, with D possibly matching TRBD2 (6 bases). V was shortened by 5 bases and J by 7 bases, with 18 bases between the two germline ends. In germline, CDR1 is LNHNV, CDR2 YYDKDF (reference sequence). CDR3 size: 14 residues. This CDR3 reads CATSSRTRGIEQYF. CDR3 nucleotide sequence: TGTGCCACCAGCTCTCGGACTCGCGGGATAGAGCAGTACTTC.

This clonotype was recorded at least ten times. This chain connects TRBV10-2 to TRBJ2-7, with D unclear. Between the trimmed V and J ends, which lost 9 bases and 6 bases, there was a span of 15 bases. Looked up from germline, CDR1 is WSHSY and CDR2 is SAAADI. This CDR3 region has 12 residues. The CDR3 DNA reads as TGCGCCAGTCAGATTAAAAATAGCGAGCAGTACTTC. It specifies CASQIKNSEQYF.

The V call is TRBV28, the J call TRBJ2-3, with D hard to call. The germline V and J ends were trimmed by 2 bases and 14 bases, with 14 bases remaining between them. The germline CDR1 and CDR2 sequences are MDHEN and SYDVKM. The length of the CDR3 is 12 residues. The CDR3 region is CASSLGLVWWYF. CDR3 in DNA: TGTGCCAGCAGTTTAGGTCTAGTTTGGTGGTATTTT.

The V gene is TRBV5-1, the J gene TRBJ2-1, with a tentative D call TRBD2 (5 bases). From germline, CDR1 is SGHRS and CDR2 YFSETQ. The length of the CDR3 is 16 residues. The germline V and J ends were trimmed by 0 bases and 7 bases, with 17 bases remaining between them. As DNA, the CDR3 is TGCGCCAGCAGCTTGGCTACGGGATGGGCATCGAATGAGCAGTTCTTC. Translating it yields CASSLATGWASNEQFF.

The sample holds a few counts of this clonotype. The chain recombines TRBV7-9 with TRBJ2-1, with 8 bases aligning to TRBD1. The CDR3 spans 14 residues. Germline lookup yields CDR1 SEHNR and CDR2 FQNEAQ (reference sequence). After removal of 5 bases from V and 5 bases from J, the junction contained 5 bases not matched to a gene. The CDR3 sequence is CASSRTGRDNEQFF. The CDR3 DNA is TGTGCCAGCAGCCGGACAGGGAGAGACAATGAGCAGTTCTTC.

This clonotype was seen more than once but under ten times. CDR3 amino acids: CSVEEANEKLFF. CDR3 DNA: TGCAGCGTTGAAGAGGCTAATGAAAAACTGTTTTTT. The rearrangement joins TRBV29-1 to TRBJ1-4; D not resolved. Germline values: CDR1 SQVTM, CDR2 ANQGSEA. V lost 0 bases and J 3 bases, leaving 2 bases between the germline ends. This CDR3 comprises 12 residues.

This clonotype turned up a few times. The chain recombines TRBV6-1 with TRBJ2-7; TRBD1 aligns across 9 bases. Trimming cost V 8 bases and J 0 bases; bases outside gene matches: 5. Looked up from germline, CDR1 is MNHNS and CDR2 is SASEGT. The CDR3 consists of 14 residues. CDR3 in DNA: TGTGCCAGCCTTCTGGACAGGGGCTCCTACGAGCAGTACTTC. Its protein is CASLLDRGSYEQYF.

This clonotype was observed a handful of times. The rearrangement joins TRBV12-3 or TRBV12-4 to TRBJ2-1, with D unclear. This CDR3 spans 15 amino acids. V was clipped by 3 bases and J by 4 bases, with 13 bases between them. The CDR3 loop is CASSFYGWVYNEQFF. CDR3 sequence (DNA): TGTGCCAGCAGTTTCTACGGATGGGTGTACAATGAGCAGTTCTTC.

V and J are TRBV12-3 or TRBV12-4 and TRBJ1-6; D is ambiguous. The CDR3 runs to 14 residues. V gave up 6 bases and J gave up 3 bases, with 9 bases separating them. As DNA, the CDR3 is TGTGCCAGCAGCCGGGTGGACTATAATTCACCCCTCCACTTT. This sequence encodes CASSRVDYNSPLHF.

The sample holds many counts of this clonotype. The chain has TRBV29-1 and TRBJ2-1; 10 positions agree with TRBD1. The ends lost 5 bases at V and 10 bases at J; junction bases unmatched: 5. This CDR3 spans 12 amino acids. Germline lookup yields CDR1 SQVTM and CDR2 ANQGSEA. CDR3 sequence reads: CSVRTGGGEQFF. The CDR3 nucleotides are TGCAGCGTTCGGACAGGGGGAGGCGAGCAGTTCTTC.

The CDR3 protein is CASSYSAGGPPGELFF. Written as DNA, the CDR3 is TGTGCCAGCAGTTACTCCGCGGGAGGGCCGCCCGGGGAGCTGTTTTTT. This chain joins TRBV6-2 or TRBV6-3 and TRBJ2-2; 9 bases line up with TRBD2. CDR1 and CDR2 (germline): MNHEY, SVGEGT. V was clipped by 0 bases and J by 6 bases; unmatched bases: 5. The CDR3 extends over 16 amino acids.

This clonotype appeared once. One end of the junction fails to match germline, which may point to a read error. The V gene is TRBV7-3, the J gene TRBJ2-7; TRBD1 or TRBD2 may be the D gene (5 bases each). Germline loops: CDR1 SGHTA, CDR2 FQGTGA. The CDR3 loop spans 14 amino acids. This chain's CDR3 is CASSYPGRDNEQHF. The CDR3 nucleotides are TGTGCCAGCAGCTATCCGGGACGAGATAACGAGCAGCACTTC.